The T cell receptor (beta chain) under discussion was sequenced for a study of blood T cell repertoires in COVID-19 (dated by TCRdb to the early 2020s). For the study in its entirety: Samples covering the acute and convalescent phases of COVID-19 were provided by collaborators in the United States, Italy and Spain. Nearly every sample came with metadata listing a de-identified subject ID, COVID-19 status, age in years and sex. The prospective study material was composed of cDNA or gDNA derived from T cells, B-cell-depleted T cells, or PBMCs. Deeply sampled blood TCRbeta repertoires from subjects exposed to, actively infected with, or recovered from COVID-19 were included in the dataset. Where HLA class I and class II types were available, the types were taken from metadata supplied by the sample provider, not from assay-based typing. The samples were drawn from two sources: the first 160 participants of the ongoing ImmuneRACE study, and about 1,300 subjects contributed by 6 global collaborators. The repertoires were released in a freely available public database meant as a resource for research on the immune response to SARS-CoV-2.

One collaborating source in Seattle enrolled patients during active infection and followed them longitudinally through the course of disease. Whole blood was collected in K2EDTA tubes by collaborating institutions according to the institutions' own protocols. Collaborator samples were shipped for TCRbeta analysis as frozen whole blood, isolated PBMCs, or DNA extracted from either sample type. For this clone: No cognate antigen has been identified for it. Per-base quality was not reported, and no clone a single base away is much larger than it.

TCRbeta CDR3 regions were amplified from genomic DNA using the immunoSEQ Assay, a bias-controlled multiplex PCR. On the authors' methods: Within the assay, amplification of reference gene primers was used to estimate how many nucleated cells each sample contained. To quantify the absolute abundance of each unique TCRbeta CDR3 rearrangement, sequence reads were collapsed and filtered. Productive Simpson clonality was computed per sample as the square root of Simpson's diversity index over productive rearrangements. Held by TCRdb, this immuneACCESS table contains in-frame sequences only and omits some clones. Under half of the omission traces to an unresolved V gene where checked; the cause of the rest is unknown. That table furnishes V, J and clone size, whereas the DNA furnished D and trimming. Counted in this sample were about 180,000 clones; 65% to 85% of them appeared once. The ten largest clones represent over 6.5% of the sample.

Study-level results and caveats: Clinical and demographic metadata were provided uncurated, with the amount varying by source and participant.

Material: peripheral blood. This sequence was found in a woman in her forties with COVID-19, enrolled during active disease.

The DNA sequence is as follows: TGTGCTAGTGGTTGGCGGGGCTCAGATACGCAGTATTTT. Translated, it gives CASGWRGSDTQYF. Recombination connected TRBV12-5 to TRBJ2-3; matching of 6 bases hints at TRBD2 as the D gene. Taken from cysteine to phenylalanine, the CDR3 has 13 residues. Only CDR3 DNA remains: 39 bases, in frame from the first base. V is reduced by 4 bases and J by 4 bases, leaving a spacing of 9 bases between them. Looking up the germline V gene yields CDR1 LGHNT and CDR2 FRNRAP.